This TCR beta chain was sequenced for a study of tumor-infiltrating lymphocytes in primary liver carcinoma. Whole-study context: Measuring about 4 to 10 cm across, the tumors were staged as T1-T3 N0M0.

This clonotype was observed a few times. Constant-region priming of around 500 ng total RNA yielded TCR beta cDNA. Each TCR beta library was derived from three nested multiplex PCR rounds that employed slightly modified ARM-PCR. The first two PCR rounds, around 10 cycles each, used TRBV1-TRBV30 forward primers and a C-beta reverse primer. MiXCR, run by TCRdb on the multiplex PCR reads, gives a single entry per CDR3 protein. Here the sample spans approximately 330,000 distinct CDR3 sequences, about two thirds being singletons. V lost 4 bases, J lost 3 bases, and 0 bases stayed unmatched. CDR3 length equals 14 residues. The germline gives CDR1 SNHLY, CDR2 FYNNEI. Blood RNA came from unsorted whole blood; germline DNA was also extracted.

The chain joins TRBV2 to TRBJ2-1; 10 bases map to TRBD2. The sequence came from a man in his forties with primary liver carcinoma and hepatitis B virus infection. Material for sequencing was peripheral blood. The CDR3 protein is CASSVAGGYNEQFF. The CDR3, as DNA: TGTGCCAGCAGTGTAGCGGGAGGCTACAATGAGCAGTTCTTC.